The clone carrying this TCR beta chain has a handful of counts. A single record per CDR3 protein comes from TCRdb applying MiXCR to the RT-PCR reads. The table includes 920,000 or so distinct CDR3 sequences, roughly 17% detected once. The source of the sample is a study of patients and donors after allogeneic stem cell transplantation. Trimming shortened V by 4 bases and J by 2 bases, and 15 bases separated the two germline ends. This CDR3 is built from 15 residues. Germline V gives CDR1 SNHLY, CDR2 FYNNEI. The clonotype originates from a human donor who was either an allogeneic HSCT recipient or a stem cell or donor lymphocyte infusion donor (not recorded which). It is not recorded whose cells these are; they may come from a transplant donor. The genes are TRBV2 and TRBJ2-7; D unresolved. The sample taken for sequencing was blood, either unsorted or a sorted T cell fraction (not recorded which). Here the CDR3 DNA reads TGTGCCAGCAGTGCCCAGCTTAAGCGTGCCTACGAGCAGTACTTC. It translates to CASSAQLKRAYEQYF. The full variable domain, its missing parts supplied by reference TRBV2 and TRBJ2-7, is EPEVTQTPSHQVTQMGQEVILRCVPISNHLYFYWYRQILGQKVEFLVSFYNNEISEKSEIFDDQFSVERPDGSNFTLKIRSTKLEDSAMYFCASSAQLKRAYEQYFGPGTRLTVT.